The 32 T cell receptor beta chains listed next were all sequenced from one sample in a study of T cells after yellow fever vaccination. TCRdb independently ran MiXCR on the 5' RACE reads; one entry per CDR3 protein. The sample yields just under 600,000 distinct CDR3 sequences, about 13% seen once. This sample comprised PBMCs, obtained on the day of the yellow fever booster vaccination. These receptors all stem from a man between 25 and 39 years old who received the YFV17D yellow fever vaccine.

The chain combines TRBV21-1 with TRBJ2-7; the table's D call of TRBD1 was not tested on the DNA. TRBV21-1 is flagged as a pseudogene. The CDR3 is made up of 20 amino acids. The chain's CDR3 is CASSMKNPGQGPPKEYEQYF. The CDR3 DNA sequence: TGTGCCAGCAGCATGAAGAATCCGGGACAGGGGCCTCCAAAAGAATACGAGCAGTACTTC.

V and J are TRBV6-2 or TRBV6-3 and TRBJ2-1, with 7 bases aligning to TRBD2. Unmatched junction bases numbered 14, after V lost 0 bases and J lost 0 bases. Germline lookup yields CDR1 MNHEY and CDR2 SVGEGT. This CDR3 is 20 amino acids long. DNA of the CDR3: TGTGCCAGCAGTTACTCGAGTTCGCGGGGGATATCGAGCTCCTACAATGAGCAGTTCTTC. It specifies CASSYSSSRGISSSYNEQFF.

This clonotype has more than one count but fewer than ten. The rearrangement uses TRBV11-2 and TRBJ2-7; TRBD2 might be the D (5 bases). Trimming removed 1 base from V and 3 bases from J, with 13 bases in between. The germline gives CDR1 SGHAT, CDR2 FQNNGV. The CDR3 length is 15 residues. Here the CDR3 DNA reads TGTGCCAGCAGCTTAGCGTTTGAAGGGAGCTACGAGCAGTACTTC. This codes for CASSLAFEGSYEQYF.

This chain links TRBV7-9 with TRBJ2-4, with D possibly matching TRBD2 (6 bases). From germline, CDR1 is SEHNR and CDR2 FQNEAQ (reference sequence). This CDR3 is 16 amino acids long. Trimming took 3 bases from V and 4 from J, leaving 16 bases between them. CDR3 protein: CASSFNPSGEKNIQYF. As DNA, the CDR3 is TGTGCCAGCAGCTTCAACCCTTCGGGGGAGAAAAACATTCAGTACTTC.

The table lists this clonotype with a few counts. The chain's CDR3 is CASSYSGNSPLHF. In DNA form, the CDR3 reads TGTGCCAGCAGCTACTCAGGGAATTCACCCCTCCACTTT. The chain is built from TRBV7-2 and TRBJ1-6, with D possibly TRBD1 on 5 matching bases. The germline V and J ends were trimmed by 4 bases and 7 bases, with 8 bases remaining between them. Germline lookup yields CDR1 SGHTA and CDR2 FQGNSA. This CDR3 contains 13 residues.

This clonotype was detected many times. The junction differs from germline at one of its ends, possibly a read error. The rearrangement uses TRBV5-1 and TRBJ2-5; D could derive from TRBD1 or TRBD2 (5 bases each). The CDR3 has 12 amino acids. Germline V CDR1 and CDR2: SGHRS, YFSETQ. CDR3 sequence (DNA): TGTGCCAGCAGCTTGGGACGAGAGACCCAGTACTTC. This gives the protein CASSLGRETQYF. Full variable domain (outside the CDR3, taken from reference TRBV5-1 and TRBJ2-5): KAGVTQTPRYLIKTRGQQVTLSCSPISGHRSVSWYQQTPGQGLQFLFEYFSETQRNKGNFPGRFSGRQFSNSRSEMNVSTLELGDSALYLCASSLGRETQYFGPGTRLLVL.

The chain combines TRBV3-1 with TRBJ2-7; TRBD1 might be the D (6 bases). Deletions cut 5 bases from V and 6 bases from J, with 14 bases between. Germline V gene lookup returns CDR1 LGHDT and CDR2 YNNKEL (reference sequence). This CDR3 contains 13 residues. The CDR3 DNA follows: TGTGCCAGCAGCACAGGGAGTTGGACCGAGCAGTACTTC. Its translation is CASSTGSWTEQYF.

This chain connects TRBV12-3 or TRBV12-4 to TRBJ2-1; TRBD2 matches at 9 bases. The CDR3 loop spans 15 amino acids. V lost 5 bases to trimming and J lost 3 bases; unmatched junction nucleotides: 5. The CDR3 DNA sequence: TGTGCCAGCAGTCGACTAGCGGTTATCTACAATGAGCAGTTCTTC. Amino acids: CASSRLAVIYNEQFF.

V gene TRBV7-9 combines with J gene TRBJ2-1; possible D gene TRBD1, 5 bases. From germline, CDR1 is SEHNR and CDR2 FQNEAQ (reference sequence). CDR3 size: 15 residues. V lost 0 bases, J lost 4 bases, and 10 bases lay in between. This CDR3 reads CASSLAVGLYNEQFF. The CDR3 nucleotides read TGTGCCAGCAGCTTAGCGGTGGGGCTTTACAATGAGCAGTTCTTC.

Only a few counts were recorded for this clonotype. V and J are TRBV18 and TRBJ2-1; TRBD1 might be the D (6 bases). The CDR3 is made up of 14 amino acids. V lost 3 bases to trimming and J lost 7 bases, with 13 bases between them. Germline V CDR1 and CDR2: KGHSH, LQKENI. The CDR3 DNA follows: TGTGCCAGCTCACCGGCAGGGGCAGTAAATGAGCAGTTCTTC. Its translation: CASSPAGAVNEQFF. The variable domain in full, completed from reference TRBV18 and TRBJ2-1, reads NAGVMQNPRHLVRRRGQEARLRCSPMKGHSHVYWYRQLPEEGLKFMVYLQKENIIDESGMPKERFSAEFPKEGPSILRIQQVVRGDSAAYFCASSPAGAVNEQFFGPGTRLTVL.

This clonotype was counted between two and nine times. This rearrangement joins TRBV20-1 to TRBJ1-6; D gene ambiguous. Trimming removed 4 bases at V and 14 bases at J, with 24 bases between. CDR1 is DFQATT and CDR2 is SNEGSKA in the germline V gene (reference sequence). The CDR3 is 15 amino acids. CDR3 sequence: CSATYAKTGLWTLHF. The CDR3 region has the DNA TGCAGTGCTACTTACGCGAAAACGGGCCTTTGGACCCTCCACTTT.

This clonotype was picked up a small number of times. This chain connects TRBV5-1 to TRBJ2-5, with D perhaps matching TRBD2 (6 bases). The V gene's germline CDR1 is SGHRS and CDR2 YFSETQ. The CDR3 is 13 amino acids. The ends were cut back, 6 bases at V and 5 bases at J, with 14 bases in the middle. CDR3 sequence (DNA): TGCGCCAGCAAGGGCCTAGCGAGGGAGACCCAGTACTTC. Translated, it gives CASKGLARETQYF.

This rearrangement joins TRBV20-1 to TRBJ2-1, with 11 bases aligning to TRBD2. The length of the CDR3 is 15 residues. V was pared by 4 bases and J by 3 bases, with 5 bases of the junction left unmatched. Germline loops: CDR1 DFQATT, CDR2 SNEGSKA (reference sequence). This CDR3 is CSAILAGGLYNEQFF. The CDR3 DNA reads as TGCAGTGCTATTTTAGCGGGAGGGCTCTACAATGAGCAGTTCTTC.

The genes are TRBV20-1 and TRBJ2-1, with 10 bases identical to TRBD2. V shed 1 base, J shed 9 bases, and the junction held 6 bases outside the gene matches. This CDR3 has 14 residues. The germline CDR1 and CDR2 sequences are DFQATT and SNEGSKA (reference sequence). The CDR3 DNA sequence: TGCAGTGCTAGAGGTCTAGCGGGAGAGATTGAGCAGTTCTTC. It encodes CSARGLAGEIEQFF.

The sample holds a few counts of this clonotype. The CDR3 nucleotides read TGCGCCAGCAGCTCTCGGGACAGGGGGGAGACCCAGTACTTC. Translation gives CASSSRDRGETQYF. This chain links TRBV4-3 with TRBJ2-5; TRBD1 aligns across 11 bases. Germline CDR1 reads LGHNA; CDR2 reads YSLEER. The V gene end was trimmed by 5 bases and the J gene end by 5 bases; junction bases not matched to a gene: 4. The CDR3 sequence is 14 residues long.

This chain connects TRBV7-3 to TRBJ1-3; D perhaps matches TRBD1 (6 bases). The CDR3 is 17 amino acids. V was trimmed by 8 bases and J by 4 bases, leaving 24 bases between them. Per the germline V gene, CDR1 is SGHTA and CDR2 is FQGTGA. CDR3 protein: CASLLPGGAVPGNTIYF. In nucleotides, the CDR3 is TGTGCCAGCCTACTTCCCGGGGGCGCAGTCCCAGGAAACACCATATATTTT.

This chain uses TRBV19 with TRBJ2-1, with TRBD2 matching over 10 bases. The germline V gene encodes CDR1 LNHDA and CDR2 SQIVND (reference sequence). CDR3 length equals 15 residues. The J segment lost 7 bases and the V segment lost 3 bases, leaving 6 bases of the junction unmatched. The DNA of the CDR3 is TGTGCCAGTAGTATCTCTAGCGGGAGTTGGAATGAGCAGTTCTTC. It yields the protein CASSISSGSWNEQFF.

In this sample, this clonotype turned up a few times. Its ends do not fully match the called genes, so a read error is possible. The V and J genes are TRBV3-1 and TRBJ2-7; no definite D call. The CDR3 is 14 amino acids. Per germline, CDR1 LGHDT and CDR2 YNNKEL (reference sequence). CDR3 residues: CASTQATPPYEQYF. DNA of the CDR3: TGTGCCAGCACCCAAGCGACCCCCCCCTACGAGCAGTACTTC.

This clonotype was detected only a few times. This chain connects TRBV6-2 or TRBV6-3 to TRBJ2-7, with 7 bases that match TRBD1. Germline CDR1 is MNHEY and CDR2 is SVGEGT. The trim removed 5 bases at V and 5 bases at J, leaving 15 bases unmatched. The CDR3 is made up of 16 amino acids. The CDR3 reads CASSRPYMTGRNEQYF. CDR3 nucleotides: TGTGCCAGCAGTCGCCCATATATGACAGGGCGGAACGAGCAGTACTTC.

The chain's CDR3 is CASSHRQSYEQYF. CDR3 in DNA: TGTGCCAGCAGCCACCGACAGTCCTACGAGCAGTACTTC. V and J are TRBV7-2 and TRBJ2-7, with D possibly being TRBD1 (5 bases). Germline CDR1 is SGHTA and CDR2 is FQGNSA. CDR3 length equals 13 residues. V gave up 5 bases and J gave up 1 base, with 9 bases separating them.

This clonotype turned up a few times. The DNA of the CDR3 is TGCAGCGTTGTTGGGATCGGGCAGTTCTTC. It specifies CSVVGIGQFF. The chain joins TRBV29-1 to TRBJ2-1, with unresolved D. The germline V and J ends were trimmed by 4 bases and 12 bases, with 10 bases remaining between them. Germline-derived CDR1 and CDR2 are SQVTM and ANQGSEA. This CDR3 is 10 amino acids long.

This clonotype has just a few counts. The V call is TRBV7-2, the J call TRBJ2-1; 7 bases align to TRBD2. Looked up from germline, CDR1 is SGHTA and CDR2 is FQGNSA. This CDR3 is 13 amino acids long. The V gene end was trimmed by 5 bases and the J gene end by 9 bases; junction bases not matched to a gene: 7. The CDR3 reads CASSSWEGAEQFF. CDR3 in DNA: TGTGCCAGCAGCAGCTGGGAGGGAGCTGAGCAGTTCTTC.

In this sample, this clonotype turned up a few times. The chain links TRBV3-1 to TRBJ2-5; unclear D gene. With 4 bases removed from V and 6 bases from J, the gap between germline ends came to 9 bases. The CDR3 is 12 amino acids. Germline CDR1 LGHDT, CDR2 YNNKEL (reference sequence). The CDR3 nucleotides are TGTGCCAGCAGCCTGGCGGTCCAGACCCAGTACTTC. Protein sequence: CASSLAVQTQYF.

CDR3 DNA sequence: TGCAGTGCAAGGCGGGCGGGGGCGTACAATGAGCAGTTCTTC. It codes for CSARRAGAYNEQFF. The chain carries TRBV20-1 and TRBJ2-1; possible D gene TRBD2, 7 bases. The CDR3 extends over 14 amino acids. CDR1 is DFQATT and CDR2 is SNEGSKA in the germline V gene (reference sequence). V was clipped by 6 bases and J by 4 bases, with 16 bases between them.

As to this clonotype: Germline and junction disagree at one end, which may indicate a read error. The chain couples TRBV9 to TRBJ2-2; no firm D call. Germline CDR1 is SGDLS and CDR2 is YYNGEE. The CDR3 loop spans 15 amino acids. CDR3 loop: CACSVDPYNTGELFF. For the CDR3, the DNA is TGTGCCTGCAGCGTAGACCCTTACAACACCGGGGAGCTGTTTTTT.

CDR3 protein: CASSREIAGAALDEQFF. CDR3 DNA: TGTGCCAGCAGCCGGGAGATAGCGGGAGCCGCCTTGGATGAGCAGTTCTTC. The chain employs TRBV5-4 and TRBJ2-1, with 9 bases lining up with TRBD2. Germline lookup yields CDR1 SGHNT and CDR2 YYREEE (reference sequence). The CDR3 runs 17 residues. The V and J ends lost 4 bases and 8 bases, in that order; junction bases with no gene match: 16.

Written as DNA, the CDR3 is TGTGCCAGCTCGTCGTCTACAGGGGGTGAAGCTTTCTTT. Protein: CASSSSTGGEAFF. The chain couples TRBV18 to TRBJ1-1; 8 positions agree with TRBD1. Unmatched junction bases numbered 7, after V lost 6 bases and J lost 7 bases. The CDR3 is 13 amino acids. The germline CDR1 and CDR2 sequences are KGHSH and LQKENI.

The V call is TRBV6-5, the J call TRBJ2-4; the D gene is possibly TRBD2 (6 bases). V dropped 0 bases and J dropped 6 bases, with 9 bases sitting between them. The CDR3 is made up of 14 amino acids. Looked up from germline, CDR1 is MNHEY and CDR2 is SVGAGI. The CDR3 DNA sequence: TGTGCCAGCAGTTACTCGGAGGGTCCAAACATTCAGTACTTC. This sequence encodes CASSYSEGPNIQYF.

This clonotype was detected many times. This chain links TRBV27 with TRBJ1-1; no reliable D call. V shed 4 bases and J shed 0 bases, with 9 bases lying between them. This CDR3 has 14 residues. The V gene's germline CDR1 is MNHEY and CDR2 SMNVEV (reference sequence). This CDR3 reads CASSSNSLNTEAFF. The CDR3 bases are TGTGCCAGCAGTTCAAACAGCCTGAACACTGAAGCTTTCTTT.

The chain combines TRBV21-1 with TRBJ2-1. TRBV21-1 is assigned pseudogene status. The CDR3 is 12 residues long. For the CDR3, the DNA is TGTGCCAGCAGTAAAAACTGGACTGAACAGTTCTTC. Translated: CASSKNWTEQFF.

The chain recombines TRBV6-5 with TRBJ2-2; 8 bases are shared with TRBD1. Germline V gene data show CDR1 as MNHEY and CDR2 as SVGAGI. The CDR3 consists of 16 residues. After removal of 0 bases from V and 6 bases from J, the junction contained 6 bases not matched to a gene. In DNA, the CDR3 is TGTGCCAGCAGTTACTCGAGGGCGGGACAGGCCGGGGAGCTGTTTTTT. This sequence encodes CASSYSRAGQAGELFF.

This chain joins TRBV29-1 and TRBJ1-1; D is unresolved. The germline CDR1 and CDR2 sequences are SQVTM and ANQGSEA. CDR3 length equals 12 residues. V lost 4 bases, J lost 0 bases, and 6 bases lay in between. In DNA, the CDR3 is TGCAGCGTTGTTCTAGTGAACACTGAAGCTTTCTTT. This codes for CSVVLVNTEAFF.